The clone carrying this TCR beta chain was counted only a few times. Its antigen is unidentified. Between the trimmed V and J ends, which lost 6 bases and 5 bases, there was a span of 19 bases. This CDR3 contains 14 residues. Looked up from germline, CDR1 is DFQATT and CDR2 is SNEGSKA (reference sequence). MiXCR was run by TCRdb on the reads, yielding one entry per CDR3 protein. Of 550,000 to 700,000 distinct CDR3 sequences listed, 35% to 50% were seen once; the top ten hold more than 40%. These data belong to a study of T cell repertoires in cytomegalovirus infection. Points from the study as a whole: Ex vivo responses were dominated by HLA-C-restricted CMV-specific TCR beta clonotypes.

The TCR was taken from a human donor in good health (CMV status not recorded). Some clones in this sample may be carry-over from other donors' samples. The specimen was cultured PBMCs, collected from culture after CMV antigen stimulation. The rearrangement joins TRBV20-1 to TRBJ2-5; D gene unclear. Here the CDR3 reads CSALGRGAQETQYF. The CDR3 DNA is TGCAGTGCGCTCGGACGTGGAGCCCAGGAGACCCAGTACTTC.